This passage covers 30 T cell receptor beta chains from one sample sequenced in a study of blood T cell repertoires in COVID-19. Clones were read by immunoSEQ multiplex PCR, and TCRdb kept only the in-frame ones, dropping some. Counted here are 200,000 to 250,000 clones, roughly 90% occurring once; the ten biggest clones make up 5.5% to 8%. The sample was peripheral blood. The receptors were sampled from a man aged 60 to 75 with acute or convalescent COVID-19.

In this sample, this clone turned up a few times. CDR3 residues: CASSLAQGIEQYF. DNA of the CDR3: TGTGCCAGCAGTTTAGCGCAGGGCATCGAGCAGTACTTC. The chain couples TRBV12-3 or TRBV12-4 to TRBJ2-7; D might be TRBD1 (5 bases). The CDR3 is made up of 13 amino acids. V gave up 0 bases and J gave up 6 bases, with 9 bases separating them.

The rearrangement links TRBV4-3 to TRBJ2-1, with 9 bases identical to TRBD2. CDR1 LGHNA and CDR2 YSLEER come from the germline V gene. The CDR3 is 16 residues long. Losses at the gene ends were 1 base for V and 2 bases for J; bases not matched to a gene: 3. The CDR3 bases are TGCGCCAGCAGCCAAGCTAGCGGGGAAACCTACAATGAGCAGTTCTTC. Translation: CASSQASGETYNEQFF.

This clone was detected once. The CDR3 loop reads CASSLLEVTGELFF. As DNA, the CDR3 is TGTGCCAGCTCCTTATTAGAGGTCACCGGGGAGCTGTTTTTT. J is TRBJ2-2 and V is TRBV2; D remains ambiguous. The CDR3 sequence is 14 residues long. The V end was cut by 8 bases, the J end by 4 bases, with 14 bases between. The V gene's germline CDR1 is SNHLY and CDR2 FYNNEI.

This clone appeared once. The chain employs TRBV20-1 and TRBJ1-2, with a possible D match to TRBD1 (5 bases). V was pared by 3 bases and J by 7 bases, with 15 bases between. The germline V gene has CDR1 DFQATT and CDR2 SNEGSKA (reference sequence). CDR3 length: 13 residues. The CDR3 reads CSASLGGLGGYTF. The CDR3, as DNA: TGCAGTGCTAGTTTGGGGGGTCTGGGTGGCTACACCTTC.

Here the CDR3 DNA reads TGTGCCTGGACCCCTGGGACGGGAGGTTCTGGAAACACCATATATTTT. As protein: CAWTPGTGGSGNTIYF. V is TRBV30 and J is TRBJ1-3, with D possibly TRBD1 on 5 matching bases. Trimming left V 4 bases short and J 1 base short, with 17 bases between. This CDR3 comprises 16 residues. Germline-derived CDR1 and CDR2 are GTSNPN and SVGIG (reference sequence). The whole variable domain, remainder taken from reference TRBV30 and TRBJ1-3, is SQTIHQWPATLVQPVGSPLSLECTVEGTSNPNLYWYRQAAGRGLQLLFYSVGIGQISSEVPQNLSASRPQDRQFILSSKKLLLSDSGFYLCAWTPGTGGSGNTIYFGEGSWLTVV.

The genes are TRBV6-5 and TRBJ2-7; 9 bases line up with TRBD1. The CDR3 extends over 13 amino acids. The germline gives CDR1 MNHEY, CDR2 SVGAGI. J lost 6 bases, V lost 2 bases, and 2 bases had no gene match. For the CDR3, the DNA is TGTGCCAGCAGTTACGGGACAGGGAGCGAGCAGTACTTC. Translating gives CASSYGTGSEQYF.

The rearrangement joins TRBV28 to TRBJ1-3, with 8 positions matching TRBD1. The CDR3 extends over 17 amino acids. In germline, CDR1 is MDHEN, CDR2 SYDVKM. Germline trimming cut 2 bases from V and 1 base from J; bases unmatched to any gene: 7. CDR3 protein: CASSLPLGQGSGNTIYF. Here the CDR3 DNA reads TGTGCCAGCAGTTTACCCCTAGGACAGGGATCTGGAAACACCATATATTTT.

As concerns this clone: Other DNA sequences from this sample encode an identical CDR3 as well. V usage is TRBV4-3 and J usage is TRBJ2-5; 7 bases are a match to TRBD1. The CDR3 loop spans 14 amino acids. The V segment lost 0 bases and the J segment 2 bases; nucleotides outside the gene matches: 0. CDR1 is LGHNA and CDR2 is YSLEER in the germline V gene. The chain's CDR3 is CASSQDRGQETQYF. CDR3 DNA: TGCGCCAGCAGCCAAGACAGGGGGCAAGAGACCCAGTACTTC.

This clone was observed a single time. The rearrangement uses TRBV12-3 or TRBV12-4 and TRBJ1-4, with TRBD1 identical over 8 bases. V dropped 5 bases and J dropped 5; count of bases not matched to a gene: 1. This CDR3 is built from 13 residues. CDR3 sequence: CASSGQGNEKLFF. In nucleotides, the CDR3 is TGTGCCAGCAGTGGACAGGGCAATGAAAAACTGTTTTTT.

The chain employs TRBV7-9 and TRBJ1-1; TRBD1 agrees at 7 bases. The CDR3 is 16 residues long. Germline CDR1 SEHNR, CDR2 FQNEAQ (reference sequence). The V gene end was trimmed by 1 base and the J gene end by 5 bases; junction bases not matched to a gene: 10. The CDR3 nucleotides are TGTGCCAGCAGCTTAGATATTGAGGGGGCTGGAACTGAAGCTTTCTTT. It translates to CASSLDIEGAGTEAFF.

The V gene is TRBV29-1, the J gene TRBJ1-2; D gene uncertain. Germline V gene data show CDR1 as SQVTM and CDR2 as ANQGSEA. The V end was cut by 4 bases, the J end by 2 bases, with 11 bases between. This CDR3 is built from 13 residues. The CDR3 bases are TGCAGCGTTGTTGAGGATGCAAACTATGGCTACACCTTC. Protein sequence: CSVVEDANYGYTF.

The J gene is TRBJ1-5, the V gene TRBV2; D is unresolved. Germline CDR1 reads SNHLY; CDR2 reads FYNNEI. V lost 3 bases and J 2 bases, leaving 14 bases between the germline ends. The CDR3 sequence is 16 residues long. CDR3 protein: CASSDSWGGRNQPQHF. CDR3 DNA sequence: TGTGCCAGCAGTGATAGTTGGGGAGGGCGCAATCAGCCCCAGCATTTT.

The V and J genes are TRBV28 and TRBJ2-7; a possible D gene is TRBD2 (6 bases). Germline V gene data show CDR1 as MDHEN and CDR2 as SYDVKM. The V end lost 4 bases, the J end lost 2 bases, and 15 bases lay between the germline ends. The CDR3 length is 15 residues. The CDR3 loop is CASSSPRAGTYEQYF. CDR3 in DNA: TGTGCCAGCAGTTCGCCTAGGGCGGGAACCTACGAGCAGTACTTC.

The J gene is TRBJ2-2, the V gene TRBV7-3, with 10 positions matching TRBD2. The CDR3 consists of 16 residues. V was clipped by 4 bases and J by 1 base; unmatched bases: 3. Germline V CDR1 and CDR2: SGHTA, FQGTGA. The CDR3 sequence is CASSSRTSGNTGELFF. The CDR3 coding sequence is TGTGCCAGCAGCTCCCGGACTAGCGGGAACACCGGGGAGCTGTTTTTT.

J is TRBJ2-7 and V is TRBV5-1; possibly TRBD1 for D (5 bases). Germline CDR1 and CDR2: SGHRS and YFSETQ. Trimming stripped 0 bases from V and 6 bases from J, with 13 bases between. CDR3 length equals 14 residues. CDR3 loop: CASSLETDTREQYF. DNA for the CDR3: TGCGCCAGCAGCTTGGAGACAGATACGCGCGAGCAGTACTTC.

The table lists this clone with a count of one. The V gene is TRBV7-3, the J gene TRBJ2-2, with D perhaps TRBD1 (5 bases). V shed 6 bases and J shed 8 bases, with 10 bases lying between them. CDR3 size: 12 residues. Germline V gene sequence: CDR1 SGHTA, CDR2 FQGTGA. The DNA for the CDR3 is TGTGCCAGCAGTTCACGACAGGGGGAGCTGTTTTTT. Residues: CASSSRQGELFF. The full variable domain, completed using reference TRBV7-3 and TRBJ2-2, is GAGVSQTPSNKVTEKGKYVELRCDPISGHTALYWYRQSLGQGPEFLIYFQGTGAADDSGLPNDRFFAVRPEGSVSTLKIQRTERGDSAVYLCASSSRQGELFFGEGSRLTVL.

The chain combines TRBV7-2 with TRBJ2-7; D is perhaps TRBD1 (6 bases). V was cut by 1 base and J by 3 bases, with 13 bases left in between. Germline V gives CDR1 SGHTA, CDR2 FQGNSA. The CDR3 is 15 amino acids. As DNA, the CDR3 is TGTGCCAGCAGCTTAGAATCACAGGGCCTCTACGAGCAGTACTTC. It is translated as CASSLESQGLYEQYF.

The chain links TRBV6-5 to TRBJ2-1; D not certain. The germline V gene has CDR1 MNHEY and CDR2 SVGAGI. V lost 0 bases to trimming and J lost 9 bases, with 9 bases between them. CDR3 size: 13 residues. The CDR3 reads CASSYSRSGEQFF. The CDR3 bases are TGTGCCAGCAGTTACTCCCGTTCAGGTGAGCAGTTCTTC.

This clone was seen a single time. The gene calls are TRBV30 and TRBJ1-5; D unresolved. The V end was cut by 4 bases, the J end by 8 bases, with 15 bases between. Per germline, CDR1 GTSNPN and CDR2 SVGIG (reference sequence). The CDR3 spans 13 residues. In DNA form, the CDR3 reads TGTGCCTGGACCAAGAACCAGTTGGAGCCCCAGCATTTT. Its translation: CAWTKNQLEPQHF. Using reference TRBV30 and TRBJ1-5 for the parts outside the CDR3, the full variable domain is SQTIHQWPATLVQPVGSPLSLECTVEGTSNPNLYWYRQAAGRGLQLLFYSVGIGQISSEVPQNLSASRPQDRQFILSSKKLLLSDSGFYLCAWTKNQLEPQHFGDGTRLSIL.

The chain is built from TRBV6-1 and TRBJ2-7, with D unresolved. The germline V gene has CDR1 MNHNS and CDR2 SASEGT. Trimming pared 3 bases from V and 0 bases from J, leaving 12 bases between. This CDR3 has 15 residues. The CDR3 is CASSDSHRSSYEQYF. CDR3 DNA sequence: TGTGCCAGCAGTGATAGTCACCGAAGCTCCTACGAGCAGTACTTC.

The chain links TRBV14 to TRBJ2-3; 10 nucleotides match TRBD2. V dropped 4 bases and J dropped 1; count of bases not matched to a gene: 2. The CDR3 is made up of 15 amino acids. Germline V gene sequence: CDR1 SGHDN, CDR2 FVKESK. DNA for the CDR3: TGTGCCAGCAGCCTCGGGACTAGCGGCACAGATACGCAGTATTTT. Translating it yields CASSLGTSGTDTQYF.

This clone was counted between two and nine times. This chain joins TRBV28 and TRBJ2-7; D unclear. The CDR3 consists of 14 residues. With 3 bases removed from V and 4 bases from J, the gap between germline ends came to 13 bases. The germline V gene encodes CDR1 MDHEN and CDR2 SYDVKM. The CDR3 nucleotides are TGTGCCAGCAGTTTTCGCGGTGGGTTGTACGAGCAGTACTTC. Residues: CASSFRGGLYEQYF.

This sequence joins TRBV7-2 and TRBJ2-7, with 9 bases that match TRBD2. CDR1 is SGHTA and CDR2 is FQGNSA in the germline V gene. Trimming removed 0 bases from V and 2 bases from J; junction bases left unmatched: 5. The CDR3 spans 16 residues. Here the CDR3 DNA reads TGTGCCAGCAGCTTAGCTACTAGCGGGCGAACCTACGAGCAGTACTTC. This sequence encodes CASSLATSGRTYEQYF.

V usage is TRBV19 and J usage is TRBJ1-2; D is ambiguous. CDR3 length equals 15 residues. Germline V CDR1 and CDR2: LNHDA, SQIVND (reference sequence). Trimming took 0 bases from V and 4 from J, leaving 12 bases between them. The CDR3 nucleotides are TGTGCCAGTAGTATAGAAGCCACGGGAGCCTATGGCTACACCTTC. This encodes CASSIEATGAYGYTF. The full variable domain, its missing parts supplied by reference TRBV19 and TRBJ1-2, is DGGITQSPKYLFRKEGQNVTLSCEQNLNHDAMYWYRQDPGQGLRLIYYSQIVNDFQKGDIAEGYSVSREKKESFPLTVTSAQKNPTAFYLCASSIEATGAYGYTFGSGTRLTVV.

The chain has TRBV29-1 and TRBJ2-2; perhaps TRBD2 as D (5 bases). This CDR3 is 13 amino acids long. Trimming shortened V by 4 bases and J by 6 bases, and 12 bases separated the two germline ends. Germline CDR1 is SQVTM and CDR2 is ANQGSEA. This CDR3 reads CSVARTGSGELFF. CDR3 in DNA: TGCAGCGTTGCCCGTACGGGGTCCGGGGAGCTGTTTTTT.

This clone was seen a single time. This rearrangement joins TRBV18 to TRBJ1-2, with D uncertain. The length of the CDR3 is 14 residues. Germline lookup yields CDR1 KGHSH and CDR2 LQKENI. Trimming removed 3 bases from V and 2 bases from J, with 10 bases in between. In nucleotides, the CDR3 is TGTGCCAGCTCACCCAGTCTTTCAAACTATGGCTACACCTTC. Translated: CASSPSLSNYGYTF.

The chain uses TRBV7-9 and TRBJ2-7, with 8 nucleotides matching TRBD2. The CDR3 runs to 16 residues. V trimming: 3 bases; J trimming: 5 bases; junction bases outside the gene matches: 12. The germline CDR1 and CDR2 sequences are SEHNR and FQNEAQ (reference sequence). CDR3 sequence (DNA): TGTGCCAGCAGCTTCCGACCGGGACTAGTCGCGCACGAGCAGTACTTC. This sequence encodes CASSFRPGLVAHEQYF. Together with reference TRBV7-9 and TRBJ2-7, the CDR3 gives the full variable domain: DTGVSQNPRHKITKRGQNVTFRCDPISEHNRLYWYRQTLGQGPEFLTYFQNEAQLEKSRLLSDRFSAERPKGSFSTLEIQRTEQGDSAMYLCASSFRPGLVAHEQYFGPGTRLTVT.

The CDR3 sequence is CASSIGPGFSYNEQFF. The CDR3 nucleotides read TGTGCCAGTAGTATAGGGCCGGGTTTCTCCTACAATGAGCAGTTCTTC. The chain links TRBV19 to TRBJ2-1; D is undetermined. V was shortened by 1 base and J by 0 bases, with 10 bases between the two germline ends. CDR3 size: 16 residues. Germline CDR1 reads LNHDA; CDR2 reads SQIVND (reference sequence).

The V call is TRBV12-3 or TRBV12-4, the J call TRBJ1-1; 7 bases agree with TRBD1. With V trimmed by 7 bases and J by 11 bases, 13 bases remained unmatched. The CDR3 has 13 residues. In DNA, the CDR3 is TGTGCCAGCATCACGACGAAGGGGGCCGGGGCTTTCTTT. Translation gives CASITTKGAGAFF.

DNA of the CDR3: TGCGCCAGCAGCCAAGATCGGGCTAGCGGGCGAGATGAGCAGTACTTC. Residues: CASSQDRASGRDEQYF. This chain connects TRBV4-1 to TRBJ2-7, with TRBD2 identical over 8 bases. The CDR3 has 16 amino acids. The germline V gene encodes CDR1 MGHRA and CDR2 YSYEKL. The J segment lost 7 bases and the V segment lost 0 bases, leaving 11 bases of the junction unmatched.